Listed below are T cell receptor beta chains from one sample, sequenced in a study of CD8 T cells in ankylosing spondylitis. One entry per CDR3 protein, called by TCRdb with MiXCR from the 5' RACE reads. The table includes 210,000 or so distinct CDR3 sequences, around a quarter detected once. The specimen was blood, either unsorted or a sorted T cell fraction (not recorded which). These receptors were collected from a male donor with ankylosing spondylitis or in good health (not recorded which). The CDR3 runs from the conserved cysteine through the conserved F or W. D genes are given only for firm matches. Some rows mark clone size as missing; the rest say once, few, many or name a class of expanded clone.

CDR3nt: TGTGCCAGCAGTTGGCCGGGGCTAGCCAAAAACATTCAGTACTTC
CDR3aa: CASSWPGLAKNIQYF
v_gene: TRBV12-3/TRBV12-4
j_gene: TRBJ2-4
abundance: few
d_gene: NA

CDR3nt: TGTGCCAGCAGCTCCCTAGGTGTGGCCGCCATTCAGTACTTC
CDR3aa: CASSSLGVAAIQYF
v_gene: TRBV7-2
j_gene: TRBJ2-4
abundance: NA
d_gene: NA

CDR3nt: TGCAGTGCCCCCGAGGGTCTAGGGCATGAGCAGTTCTTC
CDR3aa: CSAPEGLGHEQFF
v_gene: TRBV20-1
j_gene: TRBJ2-1
abundance: NA
d_gene: NA

CDR3nt: TGCAGTGCTAGGTCTAGCGGGTTGAGCTCCTACAATGAGCAGTTCTTC
CDR3aa: CSARSSGLSSYNEQFF
v_gene: TRBV20-1
j_gene: TRBJ2-1
abundance: many
d_gene: TRBD2

CDR3nt: TGCGCCAGCGGGACAGGGAGTAAGACCTACGAGCAGTACTTC
CDR3aa: CASGTGSKTYEQYF
v_gene: TRBV5-1
j_gene: TRBJ2-7
abundance: NA
d_gene: TRBD1

CDR3nt: TGCAGCGTCCCTAGGGGAAGCACAGATACGCAGTATTTT
CDR3aa: CSVPRGSTDTQYF
v_gene: TRBV29-1
j_gene: TRBJ2-3
abundance: NA
d_gene: NA

CDR3nt: TGCAGCGTTGAGGCGGCGACTAACTATGGCTACACCTTC
CDR3aa: CSVEAATNYGYTF
v_gene: TRBV29-1
j_gene: TRBJ1-2
abundance: many
d_gene: NA

CDR3nt: TGCAGTGCTCCCACAATATTCTCCTACAATGAGCAGTTCTTC
CDR3aa: CSAPTIFSYNEQFF
v_gene: TRBV20-1
j_gene: TRBJ2-1
abundance: NA
d_gene: NA

CDR3nt: TGCAGCGTTGGGGGCAGGTCCTACTACGAGCAGTACTTC
CDR3aa: CSVGGRSYYEQYF
v_gene: TRBV29-1
j_gene: TRBJ2-7
abundance: NA
d_gene: NA

CDR3nt: TGCGCCAGCAGCCAAGAGACTAGCGGGAGTGGGACCCAGTACTTC
CDR3aa: CASSQETSGSGTQYF
v_gene: TRBV4-3
j_gene: TRBJ2-5
abundance: NA
d_gene: TRBD2

CDR3nt: TGCGCCAGCAGCTCAGCCGGGGAGAACACTGAAGCTTTCTTT
CDR3aa: CASSSAGENTEAFF
v_gene: TRBV5-1
j_gene: TRBJ1-1
abundance: NA
d_gene: NA

CDR3nt: TGCGCCAGCAGCCAAGACCTAGCGGGAGGAGGGAATGAGCAGTTCTTC
CDR3aa: CASSQDLAGGGNEQFF
v_gene: TRBV4-3
j_gene: TRBJ2-1
abundance: NA
d_gene: TRBD2

CDR3nt: TGTGCCAGCAGCTTGGCCAGGGTCGAGACCCAGTACTTC
CDR3aa: CASSLARVETQYF
v_gene: TRBV5-6
j_gene: TRBJ2-5
abundance: few
d_gene: NA

CDR3nt: TGCAGTGCTAGAGACTCGGGAACTGTGTCCTACGAGCAGTACTTC
CDR3aa: CSARDSGTVSYEQYF
v_gene: TRBV20-1
j_gene: TRBJ2-7
abundance: NA
d_gene: NA

CDR3nt: TGTGCCAGCAGCTTGAAGGTTAGCGGGAGTACTGAGCAGTTCTTC
CDR3aa: CASSLKVSGSTEQFF
v_gene: TRBV7-2
j_gene: TRBJ2-1
abundance: many
d_gene: TRBD2

CDR3nt: TGCAGTGCTAGAACAGCTCATAGCAATCAGCCCCAGCATTTT
CDR3aa: CSARTAHSNQPQHF
v_gene: TRBV20-1
j_gene: TRBJ1-5
abundance: few
d_gene: NA

CDR3nt: TGCGCCAGCAGCCAAGTGGCCACCCGGAACACTGAAGCTTTCTTT
CDR3aa: CASSQVATRNTEAFF
v_gene: TRBV4-1
j_gene: TRBJ1-1
abundance: many
d_gene: NA

CDR3nt: TGCGCCAGCAGCTCAGAGCGGGGCACAGATACGCAGTATTTT
CDR3aa: CASSSERGTDTQYF
v_gene: TRBV5-1
j_gene: TRBJ2-3
abundance: many
d_gene: NA

CDR3nt: TGCAGCGTTGAGGGCTTTGGAAACACCATATATTTT
CDR3aa: CSVEGFGNTIYF
v_gene: TRBV29-1
j_gene: TRBJ1-3
abundance: many
d_gene: NA

CDR3nt: TGTGCCAGCAGTTTATCGGGACAGGGGATCTATGGCTACACCTTC
CDR3aa: CASSLSGQGIYGYTF
v_gene: TRBV12-3/TRBV12-4
j_gene: TRBJ1-2
abundance: many
d_gene: TRBD1

CDR3nt: TGTGCCAGCAGCTCGACAGGGAGGGATGAGACCCAGTACTTC
CDR3aa: CASSSTGRDETQYF
v_gene: TRBV7-2
j_gene: TRBJ2-5
abundance: NA
d_gene: NA

CDR3nt: TGCAGTGCCCCAAATCGGGGACAGGGAAATGAGCAGTTCTTC
CDR3aa: CSAPNRGQGNEQFF
v_gene: TRBV20-1
j_gene: TRBJ2-1
abundance: many
d_gene: TRBD1

CDR3nt: TGTGCCACCAGCAGAGAACTGAGGTTGGAGCAGTACTTC
CDR3aa: CATSRELRLEQYF
v_gene: TRBV15
j_gene: TRBJ2-7
abundance: NA
d_gene: NA

CDR3nt: TGTGCCAGCAGCTTAGAGGGTAGAAGGTTCTCTGGGGCCAACGTCCTGACTTTC
CDR3aa: CASSLEGRRFSGANVLTF
v_gene: TRBV11-2
j_gene: TRBJ2-6
abundance: many
d_gene: NA

CDR3nt: TGTGCCAGCAGCCAAGAATTCATTGGGAGTCACATTCAGTACTTC
CDR3aa: CASSQEFIGSHIQYF
v_gene: TRBV4-2
j_gene: TRBJ2-4
abundance: NA
d_gene: NA

CDR3nt: TGCAGCGTTGGGGGGCGAGCGACCGGCACAGATACGCAGTATTTT
CDR3aa: CSVGGRATGTDTQYF
v_gene: TRBV29-1
j_gene: TRBJ2-3
abundance: many
d_gene: NA

CDR3nt: TGTGCCAGCAGCACCAGAGATACGCAGTATTTT
CDR3aa: CASSTRDTQYF
v_gene: TRBV6-5
j_gene: TRBJ2-3
abundance: many
d_gene: NA

CDR3nt: TGTGCCAGCATCTCAGGCCAGACCCAGTACTTC
CDR3aa: CASISGQTQYF
v_gene: TRBV6-2/TRBV6-3
j_gene: TRBJ2-5
abundance: NA
d_gene: NA

CDR3nt: TGCAGTGCTAGTGGGGTTCTGGGACAGGGGGCGCCCGAGCAGTACTTC
CDR3aa: CSASGVLGQGAPEQYF
v_gene: TRBV20-1
j_gene: TRBJ2-7
abundance: many
d_gene: TRBD1

CDR3nt: TGCGCCAGCAGCTTCTCGGGACTAGGTTACAATGAGCAGTTCTTC
CDR3aa: CASSFSGLGYNEQFF
v_gene: TRBV5-1
j_gene: TRBJ2-1
abundance: once
d_gene: TRBD2

CDR3nt: TGCAGTGCTAGATGGGGGGCCCACAATGAGCAGTTCTTC
CDR3aa: CSARWGAHNEQFF
v_gene: TRBV20-1
j_gene: TRBJ2-1
abundance: NA
d_gene: NA

CDR3nt: TGCAGTGCGAGACCTAGCTTACAAGAGACCCAGTACTTC
CDR3aa: CSARPSLQETQYF
v_gene: TRBV20-1
j_gene: TRBJ2-5
abundance: many
d_gene: NA

CDR3nt: TGTGCCAGCAGCTTAGGGATTGAGCAGTTCTTC
CDR3aa: CASSLGIEQFF
v_gene: TRBV7-3
j_gene: TRBJ2-1
abundance: many
d_gene: NA

CDR3nt: TGTGCCAGCAGTTTAACTCGCGGGATGAACACCGGGGAGCTGTTTTTT
CDR3aa: CASSLTRGMNTGELFF
v_gene: TRBV12-3/TRBV12-4
j_gene: TRBJ2-2
abundance: NA
d_gene: NA

CDR3nt: TGTACCAGCAGGCCCGAGCGGGAGGCCGGTCGAGTTACCTACAATGAGCAGTTCTTC
CDR3aa: CTSRPEREAGRVTYNEQFF
v_gene: TRBV3-1
j_gene: TRBJ2-1
abundance: NA
d_gene: TRBD2

CDR3nt: TGTGCCAGCAGTGAACTGCGGGGATATGGCTACACCTTC
CDR3aa: CASSELRGYGYTF
v_gene: TRBV25-1
j_gene: TRBJ1-2
abundance: few
d_gene: NA

CDR3nt: TGTGCCAGCAGTCCGGGTGGCGCGGGAGTAACCGGGGAGCTGTTTTTT
CDR3aa: CASSPGGAGVTGELFF
v_gene: TRBV12-3/TRBV12-4
j_gene: TRBJ2-2
abundance: NA
d_gene: TRBD2

CDR3nt: TGCAGTGCCCGCGACTCCCCTGAAGCTTTCTTT
CDR3aa: CSARDSPEAFF
v_gene: TRBV20-1
j_gene: TRBJ1-1
abundance: many
d_gene: NA

CDR3nt: TGTGCCAGCAGTTTTGGTTATATGGGACAGGGGGCTGAAGCTTTCTTT
CDR3aa: CASSFGYMGQGAEAFF
v_gene: TRBV6-2/TRBV6-3
j_gene: TRBJ1-1
abundance: many
d_gene: TRBD1

CDR3nt: TGTGCCAGCAGCCGGACAGTACTAAATGAGCAGTTCTTC
CDR3aa: CASSRTVLNEQFF
v_gene: TRBV7-8
j_gene: TRBJ2-1
abundance: NA
d_gene: NA